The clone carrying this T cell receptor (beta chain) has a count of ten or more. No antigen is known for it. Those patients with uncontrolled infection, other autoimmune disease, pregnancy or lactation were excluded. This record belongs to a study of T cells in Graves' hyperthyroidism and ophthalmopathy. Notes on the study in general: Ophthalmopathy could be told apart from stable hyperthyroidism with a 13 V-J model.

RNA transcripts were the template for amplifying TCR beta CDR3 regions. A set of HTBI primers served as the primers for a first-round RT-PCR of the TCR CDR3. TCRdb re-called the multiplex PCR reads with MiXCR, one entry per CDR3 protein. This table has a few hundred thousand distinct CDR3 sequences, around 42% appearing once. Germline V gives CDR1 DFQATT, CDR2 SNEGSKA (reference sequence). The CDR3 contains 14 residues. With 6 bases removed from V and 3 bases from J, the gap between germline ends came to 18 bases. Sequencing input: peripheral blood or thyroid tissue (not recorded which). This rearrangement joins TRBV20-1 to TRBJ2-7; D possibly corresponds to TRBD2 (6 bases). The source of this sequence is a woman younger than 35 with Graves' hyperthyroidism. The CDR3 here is CSAWELAVDYEQYF. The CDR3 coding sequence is TGCAGTGCGTGGGAACTAGCCGTTGACTACGAGCAGTACTTC.